These T cell receptor beta chains were read from a single sample in a study of blood T cell repertoires in COVID-19. This table comes from immunoSEQ multiplex PCR, and its TCRdb copy is limited to in-frame clones, with some not included. The sample has 15,000 or so clones, about 86% seen once; the top ten hold roughly 17%. Sequenced: peripheral blood. These receptors originate from a human donor in a cohort sampled during active COVID-19. CDR3s include the opening cysteine and the closing phenylalanine or tryptophan. D genes are given only for firm matches. The size of a clone is reported for some rows only, either as once, few or many, or as a class for expanded clones.

TRBV7-2,TRBJ2-1,.,TRBD2,CASNGLAGTNEQFF,TGTGCCAGCAACGGGCTAGCGGGGACCAATGAGCAGTTCTTC
TRBV13,TRBJ2-3,.,TRBD1,CASSLWTGGTDTQYF,TGTGCCAGCAGCCTCTGGACAGGGGGCACAGATACGCAGTATTTT
TRBV7-6,TRBJ1-6,.,.,CASSLAFGRPDSPLHF,TGTGCCAGCAGCTTAGCGTTTGGCAGGCCTGATTCACCCCTCCACTTT
TRBV6-6,TRBJ2-3,.,.,CASTYHGDTQYF,TGTGCCAGCACCTACCACGGGGATACGCAGTATTTT
TRBV5-1,TRBJ2-2,.,TRBD1,CASSEPGQGYTGELFF,TGCGCCAGCAGCGAGCCGGGACAGGGCTACACCGGGGAGCTGTTTTTT
TRBV7-9,TRBJ2-7,.,TRBD2,CASSLNGGAYEQYF,TGTGCCAGCAGCTTAAACGGGGGGGCCTACGAGCAGTACTTC
TRBV7-8,TRBJ1-2,.,.,CASSLDYNYGYTF,TGTGCCAGCAGCTTAGACTACAACTATGGCTACACCTTC
TRBV7-8,TRBJ1-2,.,TRBD1,CASSLGQGDGYTF,TGTGCCAGCAGCTTAGGTCAGGGGGATGGCTACACCTTC
TRBV11-3,TRBJ2-2,.,.,CASSRHREHTGELFF,TGTGCCAGCAGCCGCCACAGGGAACACACCGGGGAGCTGTTTTTT
TRBV10-3,TRBJ1-5,.,TRBD1,CAISESDRPGQPQHF,TGTGCCATCAGTGAGTCGGACAGGCCGGGCCAGCCCCAGCATTTT
TRBV30,TRBJ2-2,.,.,CAWRFMTGGELFF,TGTGCCTGGAGGTTCATGACGGGCGGGGAGCTGTTTTTT
TRBV2,TRBJ2-5,.,.,CASSDQQTQETQYF,TGTGCCAGCAGTGATCAACAGACACAAGAGACCCAGTACTTC
TRBV4-1,TRBJ1-1,.,.,CASSQDGRANTEAFF,TGCGCCAGCAGCCAAGATGGCAGGGCGAACACTGAAGCTTTCTTT
TRBV7-9,TRBJ2-5,.,TRBD1,CASSSRDSYQETQYF,TGTGCCAGCAGCTCCCGGGACAGCTACCAAGAGACCCAGTACTTC
TRBV29-1,TRBJ1-2,once,TRBD1,CSVEAPGQGANYGYTF,TGCAGCGTTGAAGCCCCGGGACAGGGGGCTAACTATGGCTACACCTTC
TRBV19,TRBJ2-1,.,TRBD1,CASTFTGAHYNEQFF,TGTGCCAGTACCTTCACAGGGGCTCACTACAATGAGCAGTTCTTC
TRBV6-2/TRBV6-3,TRBJ2-7,.,.,CASSFPRDRLSYEQYF,TGTGCCAGCAGTTTCCCTCGTGACAGGCTCTCCTACGAGCAGTACTTC
TRBV7-9,TRBJ1-3,.,TRBD1,CASSPPGQAGNTIYF,TGTGCCAGCAGCCCTCCAGGACAGGCTGGAAACACCATATATTTT
TRBV6-1,TRBJ2-3,once,.,CASSEGPYGDTQYF,TGTGCCAGCAGTGAAGGGCCTTACGGGGATACGCAGTATTTT
TRBV7-9,TRBJ2-3,.,TRBD2,CASSLNSGSTDTQYF,TGTGCCAGCAGCTTGAATAGCGGGAGCACAGATACGCAGTATTTT
TRBV3-1/TRBV3-2,TRBJ2-5,.,.,CASSQDIGASQETQYF,TGTGCCAGCAGCCAAGATATTGGGGCCAGCCAAGAGACCCAGTACTTC
TRBV6-6,TRBJ1-1,few,.,CASLTVTEAFF,TGTGCCAGCTTGACAGTCACTGAAGCTTTCTTT